In this sample, the clone carrying this T cell receptor (beta chain) turned up a few times. Its antigen is not known. The germline V gene encodes CDR1 LGHDT and CDR2 YNNKEL (reference sequence). Trimming stripped 2 bases from V and 7 bases from J, with 21 bases between. The CDR3 length is 16 residues. These data come from a study of Graves' ophthalmopathy and Graves' hyperthyroidism. Amplification from RNA transcripts yielded the TCR beta CDR3 regions. An opening RT-PCR round employed HTBI primers and preceded a second-round multiplex PCR. TCRdb reanalysed the multiplex PCR reads using MiXCR and keeps one entry per CDR3 protein. The table includes 350,000 or so distinct CDR3 sequences, about a sixth detected once. Findings and caveats of the study: With just over 70% sensitivity and about 72% specificity, the model predicted ophthalmopathy progression. Most expanded thyroid clonotypes above 0.001 frequency also appeared in blood.

The chain carries TRBV3-1 and TRBJ2-7, with a tentative D call TRBD2 (6 bases). Sequencing used peripheral blood. This clonotype was sampled from an adult man with Graves' ophthalmopathy. The CDR3 coding sequence is TGTGCCAGCAGCCAACACCCCGGGGAGGCTGGGGAGGAGCAGTACTTC. Protein sequence: CASSQHPGEAGEEQYF.